One TCR beta chain is described in this entry. Its antigen is undetermined. The data were obtained in a study of OX40 agonist ivuxolimab in advanced cancers. Study details: While on treatment, patients had intravenous ivuxolimab at 0.01 to 10 mg/kg every 2 weeks. Patients were over 65% male with ages roughly 20 to 80, mean around 58. Findings of the study overall: On average, a greater number of expanded clones characterised CD8+ T cells relative to CD4+.

The CDR3 is made up of 14 amino acids. Germline CDR1 reads MNHNS; CDR2 reads SASEGT. V lost 2 bases to trimming and J lost 4 bases; unmatched junction nucleotides: 2. Libraries were prepared by immunoSEQ multiplex PCR; TCRdb keeps only in-frame clonotypes and omits some of them. Of approximately 80,000 clones listed, roughly 87% are singletons. The chain combines TRBV6-1 with TRBJ2-1; 7 bases match TRBD2. This sample comprised CD4+ or CD8+ T cells sorted from blood, obtained in a trial of the OX40 agonist ivuxolimab. The receptor's source is an adult with an advanced solid tumor such as melanoma, head and neck, liver or kidney cancer. CDR3: CASSELGRYNEQFF. The DNA of the CDR3 is TGTGCCAGCAGTGAACTCGGGAGGTACAATGAGCAGTTCTTC.